This T cell receptor beta chain stems from a study of T cell changes during pregnancy in multiple sclerosis. Measured with immunoSEQ multiplex PCR; TCRdb has only the in-frame clones, and not every one. Here the sample spans some 30,000 clones, 88% being singletons. V shed 4 bases and J 3 bases; nucleotides not matched to a gene: 20. The CDR3 is 19 amino acids. Germline V gene data show CDR1 as LNHDA and CDR2 as SQIVND (reference sequence). The sequencing here drew on CD8+ T cells from peripheral blood mononuclear cells, taken in the second trimester of pregnancy. The clonotype originates from a female donor with multiple sclerosis, enrolled in a pregnancy study. The V gene is TRBV19, the J gene TRBJ1-2; 7 bases are shared with TRBD1. CDR3 sequence: CASSKRLLTGTTRDYGYTF. DNA for the CDR3: TGTGCCAGTAGTAAAAGACTTTTGACAGGGACAACGAGGGACTATGGCTACACCTTC.